These T cell receptor beta chains were read from a single sample in a study of OX40 agonist ivuxolimab in advanced cancers. Assay: immunoSEQ multiplex PCR; the TCRdb copy retains only in-frame clones and omits some. Among approximately 50,000 clones listed, about four fifths were seen once. The sample consisted of CD4+ or CD8+ T cells sorted from blood, taken in a trial of the OX40 agonist ivuxolimab. The receptors derive from an adult with an advanced solid tumor such as melanoma, head and neck, liver or kidney cancer. The CDR3 runs from the conserved cysteine through the conserved F or W. Each record gives: CDR3 DNA, CDR3 protein, J gene, D gene, V gene, clone size. A D gene is named only where the DNA matches it firmly. Size is stated for part of the rows, as once, few or many counts, or as a class when the clone is expanded.

cdr3_nt: TGCGCCAGCAGCGCTGCTGACAGGGCTAACTATGGCTACACCTTC
cdr3_aa: CASSAADRANYGYTF
j_call: TRBJ1-2
d_call: TRBD1
v_call: TRBV10-1
clone_size: -

cdr3_nt: TGTGCCAGCAGCTTATCTGATAGCGGAAACACCATATATTTT
cdr3_aa: CASSLSDSGNTIYF
j_call: TRBJ1-3
d_call: -
v_call: TRBV11-2
clone_size: -

cdr3_nt: TGCGCCAGCAGGGACCCGGGACAGTCCGGAAACACCATATATTTT
cdr3_aa: CASRDPGQSGNTIYF
j_call: TRBJ1-3
d_call: TRBD1
v_call: TRBV5-1
clone_size: once

cdr3_nt: TGTGCTAGTGGTTTCGCCAAAGACTATTTTATGGGGGACACCGGGGAGCTGTTTTTT
cdr3_aa: CASGFAKDYFMGDTGELFF
j_call: TRBJ2-2
d_call: -
v_call: TRBV12-5
clone_size: -

cdr3_nt: TGCGCCAGCAGCCCGGGAGGTGTGGTCACTGAAGCTTTCTTT
cdr3_aa: CASSPGGVVTEAFF
j_call: TRBJ1-1
d_call: -
v_call: TRBV5-1
clone_size: -

cdr3_nt: TGTGCCAGCAGCTTAGGGTTAAGTGGGGAGCTGTTTTTT
cdr3_aa: CASSLGLSGELFF
j_call: TRBJ2-2
d_call: -
v_call: TRBV11-2
clone_size: few

cdr3_nt: TGTGCCAGCAGCCCCTCTCATGGACAGGGTAGGCACGAGCAGTACTTC
cdr3_aa: CASSPSHGQGRHEQYF
j_call: TRBJ2-7
d_call: TRBD1
v_call: TRBV5-8
clone_size: -

cdr3_nt: TGTGCCAGTAGTATGGGTGCGGCAGGACGCAATCAGCCCCAGCATTTT
cdr3_aa: CASSMGAAGRNQPQHF
j_call: TRBJ1-5
d_call: -
v_call: TRBV19
clone_size: -

cdr3_nt: TGTGCCAGCAGCACCGGACTAGCGGGGATTCAAGCGCAGTACTTC
cdr3_aa: CASSTGLAGIQAQYF
j_call: TRBJ2-7
d_call: TRBD2
v_call: TRBV7-2
clone_size: -

cdr3_nt: TGTGCCAGCAGCACATTCCGGGGGGGTGAACTGTTTTTT
cdr3_aa: CASSTFRGGELFF
j_call: TRBJ1-4
d_call: -
v_call: TRBV11-2
clone_size: -

cdr3_nt: TGTGCCAGCAGTTTATCGGGGACAGCCTACGAGCAGTACTTC
cdr3_aa: CASSLSGTAYEQYF
j_call: TRBJ2-7
d_call: TRBD1
v_call: TRBV27
clone_size: -

cdr3_nt: TGCGCCAGCAGCTTGCAGACCTCTGGAAACACCATATATTTT
cdr3_aa: CASSLQTSGNTIYF
j_call: TRBJ1-3
d_call: -
v_call: TRBV5-1
clone_size: -

cdr3_nt: TGTGCCAGCAGCTTGGACAGCAATTCACCCCTCCACTTT
cdr3_aa: CASSLDSNSPLHF
j_call: TRBJ1-6
d_call: -
v_call: TRBV5-4
clone_size: few

cdr3_nt: TGCAGCGCCGGGTACCCTGGGGGGCCCCAGCATTTT
cdr3_aa: CSAGYPGGPQHF
j_call: TRBJ1-5
d_call: -
v_call: TRBV29-1
clone_size: -

cdr3_nt: TGTGCCAGCAGTGAAGGACGACAGGGCCCCTACAATGAGCAGTTCTTC
cdr3_aa: CASSEGRQGPYNEQFF
j_call: TRBJ2-1
d_call: TRBD1
v_call: TRBV2
clone_size: once

cdr3_nt: TGTGCCAGCAGCTTAAGACCGTCAGCTAACTATGGCTACACCTTC
cdr3_aa: CASSLRPSANYGYTF
j_call: TRBJ1-2
d_call: -
v_call: TRBV7-8
clone_size: -

cdr3_nt: TGCGCCAGCAGCCAAGAGGGGTTTACTGAAGCTTTCTTT
cdr3_aa: CASSQEGFTEAFF
j_call: TRBJ1-1
d_call: -
v_call: TRBV4-3
clone_size: few

cdr3_nt: TGTGCCAGCAATCGGGACCTAGTAGTGGCTTTCTTT
cdr3_aa: CASNRDLVVAFF
j_call: TRBJ1-1
d_call: -
v_call: TRBV2
clone_size: -